This entry describes one TCR beta chain. Germline V gene lookup returns CDR1 SQVTM and CDR2 ANQGSEA. The V and J ends lost 2 bases and 3 bases respectively, with 13 bases between them. CDR3 length: 14 amino acids. The data stem from a study of T cell repertoires in cytomegalovirus infection. TCRdb independently ran MiXCR on the reads; one entry per CDR3 protein. The sample lists more than 150,000 distinct CDR3 sequences, roughly a fifth occurring once. This chain joins TRBV29-1 and TRBJ1-2; perhaps TRBD1 as D (5 bases). The clonotype was recovered from a human donor in good health (CMV status not recorded). Some clones in this sample may be carry-over from other donors' samples. The sample taken for sequencing was PBMCs. The CDR3 DNA reads TGCAGCGTTGAAATGTGGGACCCTCACTATGGCTACACCTTC. Protein sequence: CSVEMWDPHYGYTF.